These 22 T cell receptor beta chains share one sample of origin, sequenced in a study of blood T cell repertoires in COVID-19 (dated by TCRdb to 2020 to 2022). Receptor amplification or capture employed the immunoSEQ multiplex PCR assay. TCRdb limited this immuneACCESS table to in-frame rearrangements with V and J called. A share of clones is missing; checked studies link under half to unresolved V genes, and the rest is unexplained. The sample records 200,000 to 250,000 clones, approximately 90% of which are singletons. The top ten clones comprise roughly 0.95% of the sample. The sequenced sample consisted of PBMCs or T cells enriched from blood (not recorded which). These TCRs come from a man in his fifties or sixties who had been exposed to COVID-19.

This sequence joins TRBV12-5 and TRBJ2-1; a possible D gene is TRBD2 (6 bases). CDR1 and CDR2 from the germline V gene are LGHNT and FRNRAP. This CDR3 is 11 amino acids long. Trimming removed 3 bases at V and 9 bases at J, with 6 bases between. The CDR3 bases are TGTGCTAGTGGTTTAGCGGGTGAGCAGTTCTTC. It is translated as CASGLAGEQFF.

This chain links TRBV5-8 with TRBJ2-5; 13 bases line up with TRBD2. The CDR3 spans 15 residues. CDR1 is SGHTS and CDR2 is YDEGEE in the germline V gene. J gave up 5 bases and V 4 bases, and 5 bases lay outside the gene matches. The CDR3: CASSIGLAGDETQYF. The CDR3 DNA reads as TGTGCCAGCAGCATCGGACTAGCGGGAGATGAGACCCAGTACTTC.

The chain has TRBV19 and TRBJ2-5; D perhaps matches TRBD2 (5 bases). There are 14 residues in the CDR3. V was shortened by 3 bases and J by 5 bases, with 13 bases between the two germline ends. Germline-derived CDR1 and CDR2 are LNHDA and SQIVND (reference sequence). In nucleotides, the CDR3 is TGTGCCAGTAGTATTACCCTTTCGGGGGAGACCCAGTACTTC. It yields the protein CASSITLSGETQYF. Full variable domain (missing parts from reference TRBV19 and TRBJ2-5): DGGITQSPKYLFRKEGQNVTLSCEQNLNHDAMYWYRQDPGQGLRLIYYSQIVNDFQKGDIAEGYSVSREKKESFPLTVTSAQKNPTAFYLCASSITLSGETQYFGPGTRLLVL.

CDR3 coding DNA: TGCGCCAGCACCAAAGCATTACAGGGGGGGAATCAGCCCCAGCATTTT. This encodes CASTKALQGGNQPQHF. The chain recombines TRBV10-1 with TRBJ1-5; TRBD1 aligns across 8 bases. The length of the CDR3 is 16 residues. The ends lost 7 bases at V and 4 bases at J; junction bases unmatched: 12. The germline V gene has CDR1 WNHNN and CDR2 SYGVQD (reference sequence).

V gene TRBV7-2 combines with J gene TRBJ2-5; a weak D match, TRBD2 (5 bases). The germline V gene encodes CDR1 SGHTA and CDR2 FQGNSA. This CDR3 is 15 amino acids long. The V end was cut by 1 base, the J end by 5 bases, with 14 bases between. CDR3 loop: CASSLVGSMSETQYF. The DNA for the CDR3 is TGTGCCAGCAGCTTAGTAGGGAGCATGTCGGAGACCCAGTACTTC.

The J gene is TRBJ2-5, the V gene TRBV11-2; 14 bases are shared with TRBD2. Germline V gene lookup returns CDR1 SGHAT and CDR2 FQNNGV. This CDR3 spans 17 amino acids. The V and J ends lost 5 bases and 5 bases, in that order; junction bases with no gene match: 10. CDR3: CASSPRLAGGSRETQYF. The CDR3 DNA sequence: TGTGCCAGCAGCCCCCGACTAGCGGGAGGGAGTAGGGAGACCCAGTACTTC.

The chain couples TRBV11-2 to TRBJ1-2; TRBD1 agrees at 9 bases. Trimming took 5 bases from V and 4 from J; bases not matched to a gene: 8. Germline CDR1 SGHAT, CDR2 FQNNGV. This CDR3 has 15 amino acids. In DNA form, the CDR3 reads TGTGCCAGCAGCCCATGGGACAGGGAAGGCTATGGCTACACCTTC. Encoded protein: CASSPWDREGYGYTF.

The gene calls are TRBV13 and TRBJ1-6; maybe TRBD1 (5 bases). CDR3 length: 13 amino acids. V shed 8 bases and J shed 6 bases, with 11 bases lying between them. Germline V gene lookup returns CDR1 PRHDT and CDR2 FYEKMQ (reference sequence). The CDR3 reads CASGGRVNSPLHF. CDR3 DNA sequence: TGTGCCAGCGGTGGCAGGGTTAATTCACCCCTCCACTTT.

V is TRBV7-8 and J is TRBJ1-4; no definite D call. The CDR3 length is 16 residues. The V end lost 5 bases, the J end lost 8 bases, and 21 bases lay between the germline ends. Germline-derived CDR1 and CDR2 are SGHVS and FQNEAQ. In DNA, the CDR3 is TGTGCCAGCAGCGGCGGGTTCTTAAACGGAGGGGAAAAACTGTTTTTT. Protein: CASSGGFLNGGEKLFF.

This clone was counted a single time. Other nucleotide sequences in the sample specify the same CDR3. The chain is built from TRBV7-9 and TRBJ1-2; 8 bases align to TRBD1. V was pared by 5 bases and J by 2 bases, with 4 bases of the junction left unmatched. The CDR3 contains 14 residues. The germline gives CDR1 SEHNR, CDR2 FQNEAQ (reference sequence). This chain's CDR3 is CASSPRTGNYGYTF. The CDR3 region has the DNA TGTGCCAGCAGCCCAAGGACAGGGAACTATGGCTACACCTTC. The variable domain in full, completed from reference TRBV7-9 and TRBJ1-2, reads DTGVSQNPRHKITKRGQNVTFRCDPISEHNRLYWYRQTLGQGPEFLTYFQNEAQLEKSRLLSDRFSAERPKGSFSTLEIQRTEQGDSAMYLCASSPRTGNYGYTFGSGTRLTVV.

The chain has TRBV25-1 and TRBJ1-1; D gene unclear. Trimming took off 4 bases at V and 4 bases at J, with 10 bases between the two ends. CDR1 is MGHDK, CDR2 SYGVNS, per germline. CDR3 length equals 13 residues. The CDR3 reads CASSALGSTEAFF. DNA of the CDR3: TGTGCCAGCAGTGCCCTGGGGAGCACTGAAGCTTTCTTT.

The chain's CDR3 is CASSLQGQGNEKLFF. In DNA form, the CDR3 reads TGCGCCAGCAGCTTGCAGGGACAGGGGAATGAAAAACTGTTTTTT. The chain joins TRBV5-1 to TRBJ1-4; 10 bases agree with TRBD1. Germline trimming cut 1 base from V and 5 bases from J; bases unmatched to any gene: 2. The germline CDR1 and CDR2 sequences are SGHRS and YFSETQ. The CDR3 has 15 residues.

The V and J genes are TRBV28 and TRBJ1-2; 7 positions agree with TRBD1. V shed 6 bases, J shed 7 bases, and the junction held 8 bases outside the gene matches. This CDR3 has 13 amino acids. In germline, CDR1 is MDHEN, CDR2 SYDVKM. CDR3 protein: CASSPSQGPGYTF. In DNA form, the CDR3 reads TGTGCCAGCAGCCCTTCACAGGGGCCTGGCTACACCTTC.

This chain joins TRBV9 and TRBJ2-3, with D possibly TRBD2 on 7 matching bases. The CDR3 spans 15 residues. CDR1 is SGDLS and CDR2 is YYNGEE in the germline V gene. V lost 4 bases, J lost 5 bases, and 17 bases lay in between. The CDR3 protein is CASSPYGGGRDTQYF. As DNA, the CDR3 is TGTGCCAGCAGCCCGTACGGCGGGGGCAGAGATACGCAGTATTTT.

This sequence joins TRBV19 and TRBJ1-1; no clear D gene. Deletions cut 5 bases from V and 5 bases from J, with 21 bases between. Germline V gene lookup returns CDR1 LNHDA and CDR2 SQIVND (reference sequence). CDR3 length equals 16 residues. The CDR3 protein is CASSPPPSEAWTEAFF. The CDR3 region has the DNA TGTGCCAGTAGTCCCCCCCCATCAGAGGCCTGGACTGAAGCTTTCTTT.

The chain recombines TRBV13 with TRBJ2-1, with D tentatively TRBD2 (6 bases). Germline V CDR1 and CDR2: PRHDT, FYEKMQ (reference sequence). The V and J ends lost 4 bases and 0 bases respectively, with 25 bases between them. The CDR3 runs to 20 residues. The CDR3 nucleotides are TGTGCCAGCAGCTGTCCTTTTGGAGGGCCCATTGTTAGCTCCTACAATGAGCAGTTCTTC. Encoded protein: CASSCPFGGPIVSSYNEQFF.

This sequence joins TRBV11-2 and TRBJ1-4; a weak D match, TRBD1 (6 bases). The CDR3 is made up of 14 amino acids. The V end lost 5 bases, the J end lost 4 bases, and 11 bases lay between the germline ends. CDR1 and CDR2 (germline): SGHAT, FQNNGV. The CDR3 coding sequence is TGTGCCAGCAGCGGGGGCTACGTTAATGAAAAACTGTTTTTT. Its translation is CASSGGYVNEKLFF.

V gene TRBV28 combines with J gene TRBJ1-5, with D hard to call. CDR3 length: 13 amino acids. CDR1 and CDR2 from the germline V gene are MDHEN and SYDVKM. Trimming left V 8 bases short and J 0 bases short, with 8 bases between. The chain's CDR3 is CASVTVSNQPQHF. DNA for the CDR3: TGTGCCAGCGTTACAGTTAGCAATCAGCCCCAGCATTTT.

The chain links TRBV12-3 or TRBV12-4 to TRBJ1-6; no clear D. CDR3 size: 11 residues. Trimming shortened V by 6 bases and J by 7 bases, and 4 bases separated the two germline ends. In DNA form, the CDR3 reads TGTGCCAGCAGCCAAAATTCACCCCTCCACTTT. Amino acid sequence: CASSQNSPLHF.

The chain links TRBV19 to TRBJ1-1, with D unresolved. Trimming stripped 4 bases from V and 6 bases from J, with 12 bases between. The CDR3 is made up of 13 amino acids. Germline loops: CDR1 LNHDA, CDR2 SQIVND (reference sequence). DNA for the CDR3: TGTGCCAGTAGTACCGAGGTGGAGGCTGAAGCTTTCTTT. Its protein product is CASSTEVEAEAFF.

The rearrangement uses TRBV18 and TRBJ2-1, with 9 positions matching TRBD2. V was pared by 5 bases and J by 1 base, with 6 bases of the junction left unmatched. The CDR3 is made up of 16 amino acids. Germline V gene sequence: CDR1 KGHSH, CDR2 LQKENI. The CDR3 DNA reads as TGTGCCAGCTCAAGTAGCGGGAGAGGGTCCTACAATGAGCAGTTCTTC. This translates into CASSSSGRGSYNEQFF.

CDR3 sequence reads: CASSSQGADTQYF. CDR3 nucleotide sequence: TGTGCCAGCAGCTCACAGGGAGCAGATACGCAGTATTTT. The chain has TRBV11-3 and TRBJ2-3, with TRBD1 as a possible D gene (6 bases). The CDR3 sequence is 13 residues long. Germline V CDR1 and CDR2: SGHNT, YENEEA. V was cut by 4 bases and J by 4 bases, with 9 bases left in between.